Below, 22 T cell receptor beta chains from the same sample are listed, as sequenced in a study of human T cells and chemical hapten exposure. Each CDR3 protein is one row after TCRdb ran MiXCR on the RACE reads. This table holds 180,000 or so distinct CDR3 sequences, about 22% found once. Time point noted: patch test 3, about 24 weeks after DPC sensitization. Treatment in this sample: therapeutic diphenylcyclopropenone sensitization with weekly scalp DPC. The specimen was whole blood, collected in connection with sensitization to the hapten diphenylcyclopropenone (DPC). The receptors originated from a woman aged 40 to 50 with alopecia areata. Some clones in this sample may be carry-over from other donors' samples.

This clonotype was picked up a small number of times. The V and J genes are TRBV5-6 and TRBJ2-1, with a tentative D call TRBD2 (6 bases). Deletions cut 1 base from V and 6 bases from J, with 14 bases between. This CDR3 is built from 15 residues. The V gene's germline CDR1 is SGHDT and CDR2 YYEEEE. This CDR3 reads CASSLRGGRFNEQFF. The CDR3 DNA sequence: TGTGCCAGCAGCTTGAGGGGAGGCCGTTTCAATGAGCAGTTCTTC.

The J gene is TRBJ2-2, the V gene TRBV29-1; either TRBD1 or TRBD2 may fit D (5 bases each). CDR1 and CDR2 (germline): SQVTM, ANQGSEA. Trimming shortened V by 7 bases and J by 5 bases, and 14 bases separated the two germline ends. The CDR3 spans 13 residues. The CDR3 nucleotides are TGCAGCGGGCGTCGGGACGGGACCGGGGAGCTGTTTTTT. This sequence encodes CSGRRDGTGELFF.

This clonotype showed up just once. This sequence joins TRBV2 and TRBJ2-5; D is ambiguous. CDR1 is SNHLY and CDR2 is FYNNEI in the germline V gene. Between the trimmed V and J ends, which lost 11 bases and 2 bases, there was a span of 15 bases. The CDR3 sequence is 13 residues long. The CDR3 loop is CAGTDLAQETQYF. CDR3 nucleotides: TGTGCCGGAACGGACCTGGCACAAGAGACCCAGTACTTC.

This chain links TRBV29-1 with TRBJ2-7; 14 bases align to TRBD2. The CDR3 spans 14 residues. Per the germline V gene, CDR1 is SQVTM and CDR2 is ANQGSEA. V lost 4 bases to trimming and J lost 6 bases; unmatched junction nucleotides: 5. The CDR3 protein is CSVVGLAGGREQYF. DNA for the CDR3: TGCAGCGTTGTAGGACTAGCGGGAGGACGCGAGCAGTACTTC.

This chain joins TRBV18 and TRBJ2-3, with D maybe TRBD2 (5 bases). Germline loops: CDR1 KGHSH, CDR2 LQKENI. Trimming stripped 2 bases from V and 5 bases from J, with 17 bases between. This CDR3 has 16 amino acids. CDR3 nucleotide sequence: TGTGCCAGCTCACCAGTCGGGGTGCAAACGGGAGATACGCAGTATTTT. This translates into CASSPVGVQTGDTQYF.

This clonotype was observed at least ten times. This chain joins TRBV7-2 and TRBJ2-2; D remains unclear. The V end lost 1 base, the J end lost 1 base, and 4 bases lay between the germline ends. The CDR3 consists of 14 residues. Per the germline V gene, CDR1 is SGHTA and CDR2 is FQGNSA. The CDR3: CASSLDLNTGELFF. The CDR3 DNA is TGTGCCAGCAGCTTAGACCTGAACACCGGGGAGCTGTTTTTT.

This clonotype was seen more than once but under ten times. The chain's CDR3 is CATSAPTGTGNGELFF. CDR3 coding DNA: TGTGCCACCAGTGCCCCGACAGGGACCGGTAACGGGGAGCTGTTTTTT. The J gene is TRBJ2-2, the V gene TRBV24-1; 7 nucleotides align to TRBD1. There are 16 residues in the CDR3. V lost 5 bases to trimming and J lost 7 bases; unmatched junction nucleotides: 12. CDR1 is KGHDR and CDR2 is SFDVKD in the germline V gene.

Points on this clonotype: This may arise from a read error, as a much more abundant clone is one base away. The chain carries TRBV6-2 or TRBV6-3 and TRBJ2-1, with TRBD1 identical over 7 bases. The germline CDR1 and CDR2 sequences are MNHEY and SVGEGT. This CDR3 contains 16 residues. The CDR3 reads CASRKEGAGSSNEQFF. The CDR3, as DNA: TGTGCCAGCAGGAAAGAGGGGGCTGGGTCCTCCAATGAGCAGTTCTTC.

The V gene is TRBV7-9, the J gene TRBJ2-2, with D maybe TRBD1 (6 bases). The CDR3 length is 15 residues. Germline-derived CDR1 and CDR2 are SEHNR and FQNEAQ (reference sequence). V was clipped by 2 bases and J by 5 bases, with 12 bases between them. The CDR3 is CASSLKAGQTGELFF. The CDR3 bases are TGTGCCAGCAGCTTAAAGGCCGGACAGACCGGGGAGCTGTTTTTT.

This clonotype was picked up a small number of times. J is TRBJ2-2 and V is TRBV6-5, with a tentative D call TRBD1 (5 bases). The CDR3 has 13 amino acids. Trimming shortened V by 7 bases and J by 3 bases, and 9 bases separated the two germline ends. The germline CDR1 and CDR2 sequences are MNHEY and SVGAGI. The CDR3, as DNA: TGTGCCAGCACCAGGGCGCACACCGGGGAGCTGTTTTTT. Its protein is CASTRAHTGELFF.

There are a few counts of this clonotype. The CDR3 region has the DNA TGTGCCAGCAGGCGCGTCGGGACAGTGTCTCAAAAACTGTTTTTT. It specifies CASRRVGTVSQKLFF. The J gene is TRBJ1-4, the V gene TRBV12-3 or TRBV12-4; TRBD1 aligns across 7 bases. The CDR3 is 15 residues long. The V and J ends lost 6 bases and 9 bases, in that order; junction bases with no gene match: 13.

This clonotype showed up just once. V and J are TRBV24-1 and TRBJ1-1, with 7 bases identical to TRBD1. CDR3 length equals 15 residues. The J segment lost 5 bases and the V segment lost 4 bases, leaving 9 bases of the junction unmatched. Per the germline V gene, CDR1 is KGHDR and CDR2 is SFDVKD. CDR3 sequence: CATSDWTGGATEAFF. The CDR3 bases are TGTGCCACCAGTGACTGGACAGGAGGGGCGACTGAAGCTTTCTTT.

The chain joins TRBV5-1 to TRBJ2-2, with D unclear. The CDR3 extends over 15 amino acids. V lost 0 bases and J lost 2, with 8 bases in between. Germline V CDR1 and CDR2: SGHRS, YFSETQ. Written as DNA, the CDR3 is TGCGCCAGCAGCTTGGTTCAGAAAAACACCGGGGAGCTGTTTTTT. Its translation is CASSLVQKNTGELFF.

CDR3 sequence reads: CSVRQELDSYEQYF. The CDR3, as DNA: TGCAGCGTCCGACAGGAACTGGACTCCTACGAGCAGTACTTC. V and J are TRBV29-1 and TRBJ2-7, with a possible D match to TRBD1 (6 bases). CDR3 length: 14 amino acids. Trimming removed 6 bases at V and 0 bases at J, with 15 bases between. Germline-derived CDR1 and CDR2 are SQVTM and ANQGSEA.

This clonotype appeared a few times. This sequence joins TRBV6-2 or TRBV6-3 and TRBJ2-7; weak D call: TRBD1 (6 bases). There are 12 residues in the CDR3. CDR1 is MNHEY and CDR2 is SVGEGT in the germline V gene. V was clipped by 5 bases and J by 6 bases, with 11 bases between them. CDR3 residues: CASSKRGGEQYF. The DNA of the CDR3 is TGTGCCAGCAGTAAACGAGGGGGCGAGCAGTACTTC.

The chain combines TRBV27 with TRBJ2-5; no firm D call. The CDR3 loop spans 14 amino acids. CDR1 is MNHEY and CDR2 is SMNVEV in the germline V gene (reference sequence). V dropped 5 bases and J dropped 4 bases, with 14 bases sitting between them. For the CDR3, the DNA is TGTGCCAGCAGTCAGAATATGCTCGTAGAGACCCAGTACTTC. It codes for CASSQNMLVETQYF.

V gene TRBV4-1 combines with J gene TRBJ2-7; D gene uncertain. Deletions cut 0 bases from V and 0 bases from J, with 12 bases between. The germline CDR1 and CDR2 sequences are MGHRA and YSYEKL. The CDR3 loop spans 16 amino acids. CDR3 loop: CASSQDGAGPSYEQYF. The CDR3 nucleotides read TGCGCCAGCAGCCAAGATGGCGCAGGACCCTCCTACGAGCAGTACTTC.

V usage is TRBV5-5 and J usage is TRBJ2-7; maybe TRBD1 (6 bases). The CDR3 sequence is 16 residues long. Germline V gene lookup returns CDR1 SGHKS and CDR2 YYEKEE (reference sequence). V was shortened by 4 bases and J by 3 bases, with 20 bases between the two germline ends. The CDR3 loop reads CASSPPGHRALYEQYF. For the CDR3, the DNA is TGTGCCAGCAGCCCGCCGGGACACAGGGCCCTCTACGAGCAGTACTTC.

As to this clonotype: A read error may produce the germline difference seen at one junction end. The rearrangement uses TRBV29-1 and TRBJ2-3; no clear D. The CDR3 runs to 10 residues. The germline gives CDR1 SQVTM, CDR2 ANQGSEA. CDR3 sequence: CCVGPDTQYF. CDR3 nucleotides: TGCTGCGTTGGACCAGATACGCAGTATTTT.

CDR3 nucleotide sequence: TGTGCCAGCAGTTTTTATAGGCTCACCGGGGAGCTGTTTTTT. Protein product: CASSFYRLTGELFF. The chain uses TRBV27 and TRBJ2-2; no clear D gene. Germline V CDR1 and CDR2: MNHEY, SMNVEV (reference sequence). The CDR3 sequence is 14 residues long. With 3 bases removed from V and 4 bases from J, the gap between germline ends came to 9 bases.

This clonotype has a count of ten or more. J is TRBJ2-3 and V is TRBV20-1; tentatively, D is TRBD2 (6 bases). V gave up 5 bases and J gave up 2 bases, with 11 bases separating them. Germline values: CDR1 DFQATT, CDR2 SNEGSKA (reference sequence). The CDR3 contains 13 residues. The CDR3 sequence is CSAGDSLTDTQYF. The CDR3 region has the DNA TGCAGTGCTGGGGACTCCCTCACAGATACGCAGTATTTT.

This CDR3 is CASSVGTSGRWRQETQYF. DNA of the CDR3: TGTGCCAGCAGCGTAGGGACTAGCGGGAGGTGGCGCCAAGAGACCCAGTACTTC. This chain links TRBV9 with TRBJ2-5; 14 bases align to TRBD2. V lost 0 bases, J lost 1 base, and 5 bases stayed unmatched. The CDR3 totals 18 residues. Germline CDR1 reads SGDLS; CDR2 reads YYNGEE.